A single sample gave rise to the 29 T cell receptor beta chains below, sequenced in a study of cytomegalovirus exposure and HLA in healthy donors. The PCR employed 60 Vbeta primers together with 13 Jbeta primers. The table came from immunoSEQ multiplex PCR; TCRdb's copy has only in-frame clones and leaves some out. This sample's table has 80,000 or so clones. The sample comprised PBMCs. The receptors come from a woman aged 25 to 39 in good health and CMV-seronegative.

The chain couples TRBV25-1 to TRBJ1-4; a weak D match, TRBD1 (5 bases). Germline V CDR1 and CDR2: MGHDK, SYGVNS. The CDR3 is 14 residues long. V lost 2 bases and J lost 11, with 15 bases in between. The CDR3 nucleotides are TGTGCCAGCAGTGAAGGGGGACTGGCAAGGAAACTGTTTTTT. Its protein is CASSEGGLARKLFF.

The rearrangement joins TRBV7-2 to TRBJ2-1; 7 nucleotides align to TRBD2. The V segment lost 3 bases and the J segment 2 bases; nucleotides outside the gene matches: 4. Germline assignment: CDR1 SGHTA and CDR2 FQGNSA. CDR3 length equals 15 residues. DNA of the CDR3: TGTGCCAGCAGCTTCGGCCTAGCGGCCTACAATGAGCAGTTCTTC. It yields the protein CASSFGLAAYNEQFF.

The chain carries TRBV23-1 and TRBJ1-1, with 7 positions matching TRBD1. TRBV23-1 is flagged as an ORF with uncertain function. Unmatched junction bases numbered 16, after V lost 5 bases and J lost 7 bases. This CDR3 is 16 amino acids long. The CDR3 reads CASSYCQGDHLGEAFF. In DNA form, the CDR3 reads TGCGCCAGCAGTTATTGTCAGGGGGACCATCTAGGTGAAGCTTTCTTT.

V usage is TRBV19 and J usage is TRBJ2-7; 7 bases agree with TRBD1. The germline V gene has CDR1 LNHDA and CDR2 SQIVND (reference sequence). Trimming cost V 5 bases and J 2 bases; bases outside gene matches: 3. This CDR3 is 13 amino acids long. The CDR3 region is CASSPGTAYEQYF. As DNA, the CDR3 is TGTGCCAGTAGTCCTGGGACAGCCTACGAGCAGTACTTC.

This chain's CDR3 is CASSLAASGYYNEQFF. CDR3 DNA: TGTGCCAGCAGCTTGGCCGCTAGCGGGTACTACAATGAGCAGTTCTTC. The rearrangement links TRBV5-4 to TRBJ2-1; 8 positions match TRBD2. The V gene's germline CDR1 is SGHNT and CDR2 YYREEE (reference sequence). The V and J ends lost 0 bases and 3 bases, in that order; junction bases with no gene match: 5. The CDR3 covers 16 residues.

V is TRBV19 and J is TRBJ2-2; possibly TRBD2 for D (6 bases). This CDR3 is 14 amino acids long. The V end was cut by 6 bases, the J end by 6 bases, with 14 bases between. Germline assignment: CDR1 LNHDA and CDR2 SQIVND (reference sequence). The CDR3 region is CASSGGLRPGELFF. The CDR3 DNA reads TGTGCCAGTAGCGGGGGATTACGGCCCGGGGAGCTGTTTTTT.

This rearrangement joins TRBV5-1 to TRBJ2-5; D might be TRBD1 (5 bases). With 0 bases removed from V and 5 bases from J, the gap between germline ends came to 8 bases. This CDR3 is 13 amino acids long. CDR1 SGHRS and CDR2 YFSETQ come from the germline V gene. The CDR3 bases are TGCGCCAGCAGCTTGGAGGGGCTGGAGACCCAGTACTTC. The encoded protein is CASSLEGLETQYF. The full variable domain, completed using reference TRBV5-1 and TRBJ2-5, is KAGVTQTPRYLIKTRGQQVTLSCSPISGHRSVSWYQQTPGQGLQFLFEYFSETQRNKGNFPGRFSGRQFSNSRSEMNVSTLELGDSALYLCASSLEGLETQYFGPGTRLLVL.

This chain links TRBV7-8 with TRBJ2-3; 8 bases agree with TRBD2. V shed 3 bases, J shed 3 bases, and the junction held 5 bases outside the gene matches. This CDR3 contains 15 residues. Germline CDR1 is SGHVS and CDR2 is FQNEAQ. Here the CDR3 DNA reads TGTGCCAGCAGCTTGATCGCGGGAGGTACAGATACGCAGTATTTT. The encoded protein is CASSLIAGGTDTQYF. The full variable domain, rest sourced from reference TRBV7-8 and TRBJ2-3, is GAGVSQSPRYKVAKRGQDVALRCDPISGHVSLFWYQQALGQGPEFLTYFQNEAQLDKSGLPSDRFFAERPEGSVSTLKIQRTQQEDSAVYLCASSLIAGGTDTQYFGPGTRLTVL.

V and J are TRBV7-6 and TRBJ2-3; D is perhaps TRBD2 (7 bases). CDR3 length equals 15 residues. V lost 5 bases, J lost 4 bases, and 16 bases lay in between. Germline loops: CDR1 SGHVS, CDR2 FNYEAQ. The CDR3 loop reads CASSPWRGRSDTQYF. CDR3 bases: TGTGCCAGCAGCCCGTGGCGGGGGCGTTCAGATACGCAGTATTTT.

This rearrangement joins TRBV4-1 to TRBJ2-7; maybe TRBD2 (5 bases). Trimming removed 0 bases from V and 2 bases from J, with 8 bases in between. There are 14 residues in the CDR3. Germline V gives CDR1 MGHRA, CDR2 YSYEKL. The CDR3 reads CASSQDEGTYEQYF. Written as DNA, the CDR3 is TGCGCCAGCAGCCAAGACGAGGGAACCTACGAGCAGTACTTC.

The chain combines TRBV19 with TRBJ1-2; weak D call: TRBD1 (5 bases). Trimming removed 5 bases from V and 0 bases from J, with 13 bases in between. Germline assignment: CDR1 LNHDA and CDR2 SQIVND (reference sequence). The CDR3 totals 15 residues. In nucleotides, the CDR3 is TGTGCCAGTAGTTGGGGCGTTAATACTAACTATGGCTACACCTTC. It codes for CASSWGVNTNYGYTF.

The V and J genes are TRBV5-1 and TRBJ2-1; 15 bases are shared with TRBD2. Germline values: CDR1 SGHRS, CDR2 YFSETQ. V trimming: 0 bases; J trimming: 5 bases; junction bases outside the gene matches: 0. There are 16 residues in the CDR3. In DNA, the CDR3 is TGCGCCAGCAGCTTGGGGACTAGCGGGAGGGACAATGAGCAGTTCTTC. Its translation: CASSLGTSGRDNEQFF.

The CDR3 region has the DNA TGTGCCAGCAGCTTATCGGACTGGATGGGAGATACGCAGTATTTT. It encodes CASSLSDWMGDTQYF. This sequence joins TRBV7-9 and TRBJ2-3, with TRBD2 as a possible D gene (5 bases). CDR3 length: 15 amino acids. Germline CDR1 and CDR2: SEHNR and FQNEAQ (reference sequence). V was cut by 2 bases and J by 5 bases, with 14 bases left in between.

This chain joins TRBV11-2 and TRBJ1-1, with D possibly being TRBD1 (5 bases). This CDR3 has 15 residues. Trimming removed 0 bases at V and 1 base at J, with 9 bases between. Looked up from germline, CDR1 is SGHAT and CDR2 is FQNNGV. CDR3 loop: CASSLDPRGNTEAFF. Written as DNA, the CDR3 is TGTGCCAGCAGCTTAGATCCTAGGGGGAACACTGAAGCTTTCTTT.

This chain connects TRBV6-5 to TRBJ2-3; TRBD2 matches 7 bases. Germline trimming cut 5 bases from V and 8 bases from J; bases unmatched to any gene: 7. The germline V gene encodes CDR1 MNHEY and CDR2 SVGAGI. The CDR3 length is 13 residues. CDR3 sequence (DNA): TGTGCCAGCAGTCCGACTAGCCCGACTACGCAGTATTTT. The encoded protein is CASSPTSPTTQYF.

The chain employs TRBV25-1 and TRBJ1-1; TRBD1 is a possible D gene (6 bases). This CDR3 has 16 residues. The V end lost 2 bases, the J end lost 4 bases, and 17 bases lay between the germline ends. From germline, CDR1 is MGHDK and CDR2 SYGVNS. The CDR3 here is CASSEQAGWGRTEAFF. The CDR3 bases are TGTGCCAGCAGTGAACAGGCTGGGTGGGGGCGCACTGAAGCTTTCTTT.

This chain uses TRBV7-9 with TRBJ1-3; tentatively, D is TRBD1 (5 bases). CDR3 size: 13 residues. Trimming took 2 bases from V and 9 from J, leaving 11 bases between them. Germline V gives CDR1 SEHNR, CDR2 FQNEAQ (reference sequence). The CDR3 here is CASSLKGKATIYF. CDR3 coding DNA: TGTGCCAGCAGCTTAAAGGGGAAAGCCACCATATATTTT.

In DNA form, the CDR3 reads TGTGCCTGGAGTGTGGCGGGTCTCTCAACCGGGGAGCTGTTTTTT. Its protein is CAWSVAGLSTGELFF. The rearrangement joins TRBV30 to TRBJ2-2; possible D gene TRBD2, 5 bases. There are 15 residues in the CDR3. CDR1 is GTSNPN, CDR2 SVGIG, per germline (reference sequence). V lost 0 bases and J lost 5, with 13 bases in between. The full variable domain, with the rest looked up from reference TRBV30 and TRBJ2-2, is SQTIHQWPATLVQPVGSPLSLECTVEGTSNPNLYWYRQAAGRGLQLLFYSVGIGQISSEVPQNLSASRPQDRQFILSSKKLLLSDSGFYLCAWSVAGLSTGELFFGEGSRLTVL.

V gene TRBV19 combines with J gene TRBJ1-2; TRBD1 might be the D (5 bases). The CDR3 runs 13 residues. V lost 7 bases, J lost 6 bases, and 15 bases lay in between. CDR1 and CDR2 (germline): LNHDA, SQIVND (reference sequence). The CDR3 DNA reads as TGTGCCAGTACCAAAGGACACAGCCATGGCTACACCTTC. Its translation: CASTKGHSHGYTF.

The chain joins TRBV6-1 to TRBJ1-5; D remains unclear. The CDR3 runs 16 residues. V gave up 4 bases and J gave up 1 base, with 14 bases separating them. Germline CDR1 is MNHNS and CDR2 is SASEGT. CDR3 residues: CASSVRPYASNQPQHF. CDR3 nucleotides: TGTGCCAGCAGTGTGAGGCCTTACGCGAGCAATCAGCCCCAGCATTTT.

The chain employs TRBV5-8 and TRBJ2-7, with 14 bases lining up with TRBD2. Germline V lookup: CDR1 SGHTS, CDR2 YDEGEE. Unmatched junction bases numbered 9, after V lost 4 bases and J lost 3 bases. The CDR3 sequence is 17 residues long. CDR3 protein: CASSPGTSGRLNYEQYF. The CDR3 coding sequence is TGTGCCAGCAGCCCCGGGACTAGCGGGAGATTGAACTACGAGCAGTACTTC.

The chain uses TRBV7-9 and TRBJ1-2; maybe TRBD1 (6 bases). The V end was cut by 4 bases, the J end by 4 bases, with 10 bases between. The length of the CDR3 is 13 residues. Looked up from germline, CDR1 is SEHNR and CDR2 is FQNEAQ (reference sequence). CDR3 loop: CASSSTGFYGYTF. The CDR3 DNA reads TGTGCCAGCAGCTCTACAGGGTTCTATGGCTACACCTTC. The full variable domain, rest sourced from reference TRBV7-9 and TRBJ1-2, is DTGVSQNPRHKITKRGQNVTFRCDPISEHNRLYWYRQTLGQGPEFLTYFQNEAQLEKSRLLSDRFSAERPKGSFSTLEIQRTEQGDSAMYLCASSSTGFYGYTFGSGTRLTVV.

V and J are TRBV7-8 and TRBJ1-3, with TRBD1 as a possible D gene (6 bases). Germline V gene lookup returns CDR1 SGHVS and CDR2 FQNEAQ. This CDR3 spans 15 amino acids. V was pared by 0 bases and J by 4 bases, with 10 bases between. The CDR3 region has the DNA TGTGCCAGCAGCTTAGCGTACCAGGGGGGAAACACCATATATTTT. Its translation: CASSLAYQGGNTIYF.

The chain recombines TRBV19 with TRBJ1-1, with D uncertain. V lost 5 bases, J lost 6 bases, and 10 bases lay in between. There are 12 residues in the CDR3. CDR1 is LNHDA and CDR2 is SQIVND in the germline V gene (reference sequence). CDR3 nucleotide sequence: TGTGCCAGTAGTCCCCCCTTTGCTGAAGCTTTCTTT. Its translation is CASSPPFAEAFF. Drawing the rest from reference TRBV19 and TRBJ1-1, the complete variable domain is DGGITQSPKYLFRKEGQNVTLSCEQNLNHDAMYWYRQDPGQGLRLIYYSQIVNDFQKGDIAEGYSVSREKKESFPLTVTSAQKNPTAFYLCASSPPFAEAFFGQGTRLTVV.

This chain uses TRBV6-5 with TRBJ1-6, with TRBD1 as a possible D gene (6 bases). CDR1 MNHEY and CDR2 SVGAGI come from the germline V gene. The CDR3 loop spans 15 amino acids. V gave up 5 bases and J gave up 7 bases, with 15 bases separating them. The CDR3 DNA reads TGTGCCAGCAGTCCTGAGGGGGGGAGGAATTCACCCCTCCACTTT. It is translated as CASSPEGGRNSPLHF.

As concerns this clone: Germline is not matched at one junction end, which may reflect a read error. This sample also contains other DNA sequences that code for the same CDR3. V and J are TRBV6-6 and TRBJ2-2, with 10 bases that match TRBD1. Germline V gene lookup returns CDR1 MNHNY and CDR2 SVGAGI (reference sequence). CDR3 length: 16 residues. CDR3 sequence reads: CASSISGTGVTGELFF. The CDR3 DNA sequence: TGTGCCAGCAGTATCTCCGGGACAGGGGTCACCGGGGAGCTATTTTTT.

The chain links TRBV28 to TRBJ2-7; the match to TRBD1 covers 7 bases. The germline V gene encodes CDR1 MDHEN and CDR2 SYDVKM. This CDR3 has 14 amino acids. J gave up 2 bases and V 7 bases, and 8 bases lay outside the gene matches. CDR3 sequence reads: CASTPTGITYEQYF. The CDR3, as DNA: TGTGCCAGCACCCCGACAGGGATTACCTACGAGCAGTACTTC.

The chain couples TRBV7-8 to TRBJ1-4; a weak D match, TRBD1 (6 bases). Germline CDR1 reads SGHVS; CDR2 reads FQNEAQ. V lost 5 bases to trimming and J lost 5 bases, with 21 bases between them. The CDR3 runs 17 residues. The CDR3 sequence: CASSRDTGFNRNEKLFF. The DNA for the CDR3 is TGTGCCAGCAGCCGGGACACGGGGTTCAATAGAAATGAAAAACTGTTTTTT.

This chain joins TRBV19 and TRBJ2-1, with D possibly matching TRBD1 (6 bases). Germline lookup yields CDR1 LNHDA and CDR2 SQIVND (reference sequence). This CDR3 has 15 residues. V was cut by 3 bases and J by 3 bases, with 12 bases left in between. The CDR3 DNA is TGTGCCAGTAGTATTGGGCAGGGGCGCTACAATGAGCAGTTCTTC. It is translated as CASSIGQGRYNEQFF.